These T cell receptor beta chains were read from a single sample in a study of T cell repertoires in cytomegalovirus infection. TCRdb redid the calling of the reads with MiXCR, one entry per CDR3 protein. Of approximately 100,000 distinct CDR3 sequences listed, 20% to 30% were seen once; the top ten hold more than 35%. Input material: CD8+ T cells from PBMCs. These receptors were collected from a human donor in good health (CMV status not recorded). Some clones in this sample may be carry-over from other donors' samples. The CDR3 runs from the conserved cysteine through the conserved F or W. D genes are given only for firm matches. Rows give clone size only sometimes, using once, few, many, or a class for an expanded clone.

size	D	V	J	length	DNA	CDR3
.	.	TRBV7-6	TRBJ2-7	16	TGTGCCAGCAGCCCTCGGGACGGGGCCGCCGAACACGAGCAGTACTTC	CASSPRDGAAEHEQYF
.	.	TRBV6-2/TRBV6-3	TRBJ2-5	17	TGTGCCAGCAGTCCACCTTCGGACAGGGAGGGTCAAGAGACCCAGTACTTC	CASSPPSDREGQETQYF
once	.	TRBV6-2/TRBV6-3	TRBJ2-1	12	TGTGCCAGCAGTCTCGGACTCGGTGAGCAGTTCTTC	CASSLGLGEQFF
.	.	TRBV28	TRBJ2-3	12	TGTGCCAGCAGTCTGCGGACAGATACGCAGTATTTT	CASSLRTDTQYF
few	.	TRBV28	TRBJ2-7	14	TGTGCCAGCAGTTTACGGGACATAGCCTACGAGCAGTACTTC	CASSLRDIAYEQYF
.	TRBD2	TRBV29-1	TRBJ2-3	14	TGCAGCGTTGTTAGCGGGAGGAAGTCAGATACGCAGTATTTT	CSVVSGRKSDTQYF
.	.	TRBV20-1	TRBJ2-1	12	TGCAGTGTTGAGACCTCCTACAATGAGCAGTTCTTC	CSVETSYNEQFF
.	TRBD1	TRBV20-1	TRBJ1-4	13	TGCAGTGCTGAGGGACAGGCTAATGAAAAACTGTTTTTT	CSAEGQANEKLFF
many	.	TRBV7-9	TRBJ2-1	13	TGTGCCAGCAGCTCCCTCCCCTGGGGTGAGCAGTTCTTC	CASSSLPWGEQFF
many	.	TRBV12-5	TRBJ2-7	13	TGTGCTAGTGGTTTGGGGACCAACGTCGAGCAGTACTTC	CASGLGTNVEQYF
many	TRBD2	TRBV6-5	TRBJ2-3	15	TGTGCCAGCAGTCCGGGACTAGCGGGTATAGATACGCAGTATTTT	CASSPGLAGIDTQYF
.	.	TRBV20-1	TRBJ2-7	13	TGCAGTGCCGCACAGGTGGAATGGTACGAGCAGTACTTC	CSAAQVEWYEQYF
.	.	TRBV4-1	TRBJ1-5	15	TGCGCCAGCAGCCAAGAAACCTTTGGCAATCAGCCCCAGCATTTT	CASSQETFGNQPQHF
many	.	TRBV7-8	TRBJ1-2	13	TGTGCCAGCAGCCCCACAGGGTACTATGGCTACACCTTC	CASSPTGYYGYTF
.	.	TRBV6-2/TRBV6-3	TRBJ2-5	14	TGTGCCAGCAGTTACGAGGGAGGAGACGAGACCCAGTACTTC	CASSYEGGDETQYF
.	TRBD2	TRBV28	TRBJ2-1	15	TGTGCCAGCAGCCCAAGAACGGGCGGGAGCAATGAGCAGTTCTTC	CASSPRTGGSNEQFF
few	TRBD1	TRBV24-1	TRBJ2-3	14	TGTGCCACCAGTGACGTAGGACAGGCGGATACGCAGTATTTT	CATSDVGQADTQYF
few	TRBD1	TRBV20-1	TRBJ1-5	16	TGCAGTGCTGGGGTCGGGGAAAGGGGGCTAGGGCAGCCCCAGCATTTT	CSAGVGERGLGQPQHF
few	TRBD1	TRBV5-5	TRBJ2-1	17	TGTGCCAGCAGCTTAACGGACAGGGTTAAGAAAAACAATGAGCAGTTCTTC	CASSLTDRVKKNNEQFF
few	.	TRBV12-3/TRBV12-4	TRBJ1-1	14	TGTGCCAGCAACGTGGCGGGGTTAGGCACTGAAGCTTTCTTT	CASNVAGLGTEAFF
.	.	TRBV6-2/TRBV6-3	TRBJ1-5	13	TGTGCCAGCAGCCGGTGGGGCAATCAGCCCCAGCATTTT	CASSRWGNQPQHF
many	.	TRBV11-2	TRBJ2-4	13	TGTGCCAGCAGCTTAGTGGGTTTGGACATTCAGTACTTC	CASSLVGLDIQYF
few	.	TRBV7-6	TRBJ2-3	15	TGTGCCAGCAGCTTAGCGACAGGTCCGACAGATACGCAGTATTTT	CASSLATGPTDTQYF
few	.	TRBV3-1	TRBJ2-7	13	TGTGCCAGCAGCCAAGGATTAGAAGCTACGCAGTACTTC	CASSQGLEATQYF
.	.	TRBV6-5	TRBJ2-3	16	TGTGCCAGCAGTCAAAGGACTATCTCTAGCACAGATACGCAGTATTTT	CASSQRTISSTDTQYF
many	.	TRBV28	TRBJ1-6	13	TGTGCCAGCAGTTTCTTGGGTCCTTCACCCCTCCACTTT	CASSFLGPSPLHF
few	.	TRBV28	TRBJ2-2	15	TGTGCCAGCAGTCTCTGGACAGTTAACACCGGGGAGCTGTTTTTT	CASSLWTVNTGELFF
.	.	TRBV7-8	TRBJ2-7	14	TGTGCCAGCAGCTTAAATAGCCGGGGAAGCGAGCAGTACTTC	CASSLNSRGSEQYF
many	.	TRBV5-8	TRBJ1-6	14	TGTGCCAGCAGCTTTGCGGGGTCTTATTCACCCCTCCACTTT	CASSFAGSYSPLHF
.	.	TRBV28	TRBJ2-1	16	TGTGCCAGCAGGGCCCTAGCGCCGAGCTCCTACAATGAGCAGTTCTTC	CASRALAPSSYNEQFF
many	.	TRBV7-6	TRBJ1-3	14	TGTGCCAGCAGCTCGAACACCCTCCGAAACACCATATATTTT	CASSSNTLRNTIYF
.	TRBD2	TRBV20-1	TRBJ2-5	16	TGCAGTGCTAAGATTAGGGAGCGGGGGAGCCAAGAGACCCAGTACTTC	CSAKIRERGSQETQYF
few	.	TRBV25-1	TRBJ2-2	10	TGTGCCAGCAGTAACGGGGAGCTGTTTTTT	CASSNGELFF
.	.	TRBV6-5	TRBJ2-3	14	TGTGCCAGCAGTTACGGGGGGGCCGTAGATACGCAGTATTTT	CASSYGGAVDTQYF
.	.	TRBV11-2	TRBJ2-5	16	TGTGCCAGCTGGGGTGGAGTGGGGGACCACCAAGAGACCCAGTACTTC	CASWGGVGDHQETQYF
many	TRBD1	TRBV6-4	TRBJ2-3	14	TGTGCCAGCAGTGACGGACAGGGGGCAGATACGCAGTATTTT	CASSDGQGADTQYF
.	.	TRBV18	TRBJ2-7	15	TGTGCCAGCTCACCCCTTCTCGGGTTTGACTACGAGCAGTACTTC	CASSPLLGFDYEQYF
few	TRBD2	TRBV2	TRBJ2-6	16	TGTGCCAGAACCCAGGTGGCGGGGGACGGGGCCAACGTCCTGACTTTC	CARTQVAGDGANVLTF
.	TRBD2	TRBV15	TRBJ2-7	16	TGTGCCACCAGCAAATCAGGACTAGCGGAGTCTCTCCAGCAGTACTTC	CATSKSGLAESLQQYF
few	TRBD1	TRBV7-9	TRBJ2-3	15	TGTGCCAGCAGCCCGGACAGGGGTCCCACAGATACGCAGTATTTT	CASSPDRGPTDTQYF
.	.	TRBV11-2	TRBJ2-7	14	TGTGCCAGCAGCCGTCCGGAGGGGTTCTACGAGCAGTACTTC	CASSRPEGFYEQYF
.	.	TRBV20-1	TRBJ1-2	12	TGCAGTGCTAGCCCGCTCAGCTATGGCTACACCTTC	CSASPLSYGYTF
.	.	TRBV7-7	TRBJ1-5	14	TGTGCCAGCAGCCGACAGGACAGCAATCAGCCCCAGCATTTT	CASSRQDSNQPQHF
many	.	TRBV3-1	TRBJ2-5	12	TGTGCCAGCAGCCCACCCCTGGAGACCCAGTACTTC	CASSPPLETQYF
.	.	TRBV12-3/TRBV12-4	TRBJ2-7	13	TGTGCCACCCGGGGAAGCCTTTCCTACGAGCAGTACTTC	CATRGSLSYEQYF
.	TRBD1	TRBV6-1	TRBJ1-5	16	TGTGCCAGCAGTCCAGGACAGGGGGCTAATAATCAGCCCCAGCATTTT	CASSPGQGANNQPQHF
few	.	TRBV30	TRBJ1-1	12	TGTGCCTGGGACCTGACAGCGACTGAAGCTTTCTTT	CAWDLTATEAFF
.	.	TRBV6-1	TRBJ2-7	11	TGTGCCAGCAGAGGGGCCTACGAGCAGTACTTC	CASRGAYEQYF
.	.	TRBV7-9	TRBJ1-5	17	TGTGCCAGCAGCCCGACATCACGAGGCAGGGGCAATCAGCCCCAGCATTTT	CASSPTSRGRGNQPQHF
few	.	TRBV27	TRBJ2-7	15	TGTGCCAGCAGTTTATCGTCGAGGGGCTCCTACGAGCAGTACTTC	CASSLSSRGSYEQYF
many	.	TRBV7-9	TRBJ1-5	12	TGTGCCAGCAGCCATAGCAATCAGCCCCAGCATTTT	CASSHSNQPQHF
few	.	TRBV4-1	TRBJ1-5	16	TGCGCCAGCAGCCAAAGCCTCCAAGGACAAAATCAGCCCCAGCATTTT	CASSQSLQGQNQPQHF
.	TRBD2	TRBV5-6	TRBJ2-7	17	TGTGCCAGCAGCGGGAGGTGGGTGGGAGGGTCCTCCTACGAGCAGTACTTC	CASSGRWVGGSSYEQYF